The 32 T cell receptor beta chains given below trace back to one sample, sequenced in a study of T cells after yellow fever vaccination. TCRdb passed the 5' RACE reads through MiXCR, listing each CDR3 protein once. The table includes 300,000 to 450,000 distinct CDR3 sequences, roughly 6.1% detected once. This specimen consisted of PBMCs, obtained 5 days after the yellow fever booster vaccination. The source of these receptors is a man younger than 40 who received the YFV17D yellow fever vaccine.

V and J are TRBV9 and TRBJ2-7; perhaps TRBD2 as D (5 bases). Trimming removed 4 bases from V and 0 bases from J, with 14 bases in between. The CDR3 length is 15 residues. Germline V gives CDR1 SGDLS, CDR2 YYNGEE. As DNA, the CDR3 is TGTGCCAGCAGCCCCTCCAGCGGACCCTCCTACGAGCAGTACTTC. The encoded protein is CASSPSSGPSYEQYF. Filled out from reference TRBV9 and TRBJ2-7, the complete variable domain reads DSGVTQTPKHLITATGQRVTLRCSPRSGDLSVYWYQQSLDQGLQFLIQYYNGEERAKGNILERFSAQQFPDLHSELNLSSLELGDSALYFCASSPSSGPSYEQYFGPGTRLTVT.

This clonotype appeared many times. The chain employs TRBV6-5 and TRBJ1-5; possible D gene TRBD1, 5 bases. From germline, CDR1 is MNHEY and CDR2 SVGAGI. CDR3 length: 15 residues. V was clipped by 7 bases and J by 5 bases, with 18 bases between them. The CDR3 reads CASIRGIGEDQPQHF. In DNA form, the CDR3 reads TGTGCCAGCATTAGAGGCATAGGGGAGGATCAGCCCCAGCATTTT.

The CDR3 spells CASSRPGTSGRDRNEQFF. In nucleotides, the CDR3 is TGTGCCAGCAGCCGCCCCGGGACTAGCGGGAGGGATAGAAATGAGCAGTTCTTC. The chain employs TRBV11-1 and TRBJ2-1; the match to TRBD2 covers 16 bases. The junction had 11 bases not matched to a gene; V was cut back by 5 bases and J by 7 bases. The germline V gene has CDR1 SGHAT and CDR2 FQDESV (reference sequence). The CDR3 runs to 18 residues.

This clonotype was seen many times. The V and J genes are TRBV7-2 and TRBJ2-2, with no clear D. Germline-derived CDR1 and CDR2 are SGHTA and FQGNSA. The CDR3 contains 12 residues. The V and J ends lost 5 bases and 7 bases respectively, with 8 bases between them. The CDR3 DNA sequence: TGTGCCAGCAGCACATATCGCGGGGAGCTGTTTTTT. Amino acid sequence: CASSTYRGELFF. The full variable domain, rest sourced from reference TRBV7-2 and TRBJ2-2, is GAGVSQSPSNKVTEKGKDVELRCDPISGHTALYWYRQSLGQGLEFLIYFQGNSAPDKSGLPSDRFSAERTGGSVSTLTIQRTQQEDSAVYLCASSTYRGELFFGEGSRLTVL.

This clonotype was recorded at least ten times. The rearrangement joins TRBV5-1 to TRBJ2-3; no firm D call. Between the trimmed V and J ends, which lost 3 bases and 5 bases, there was a span of 7 bases. Germline CDR1 SGHRS, CDR2 YFSETQ. CDR3 length: 12 amino acids. CDR3 loop: CASSWQQDTQYF. For the CDR3, the DNA is TGCGCCAGCAGCTGGCAGCAAGATACGCAGTATTTT.

Only a few counts were recorded for this clonotype. V is TRBV18 and J is TRBJ2-5; TRBD2 agrees at 11 bases. The trim removed 0 bases at V and 3 bases at J, leaving 3 bases unmatched. The length of the CDR3 is 16 residues. Germline assignment: CDR1 KGHSH and CDR2 LQKENI. CDR3 sequence reads: CASSPPMTSGKETQYF. DNA of the CDR3: TGTGCCAGCTCACCACCGATGACTAGCGGGAAAGAGACCCAGTACTTC.

The sample holds many counts of this clonotype. J is TRBJ2-7 and V is TRBV5-1, with 10 bases matching TRBD1. J was trimmed by 7 bases and V by 5 bases; bases with no gene match: 12. Germline V gives CDR1 SGHRS, CDR2 YFSETQ. There are 15 residues in the CDR3. The CDR3 nucleotides read TGCGCCAGCAGAATTACGGGACAGGGGTCGAATGAGCAGTACTTC. Its protein is CASRITGQGSNEQYF.

There are many counts of this clonotype. The rearrangement links TRBV10-3 to TRBJ2-5, with TRBD2 matching 9 bases. After removal of 0 bases from V and 7 bases from J, the junction contained 3 bases not matched to a gene. The CDR3 spans 14 residues. CDR1 and CDR2 (germline): ENHRY, SYGVKD. The CDR3 DNA reads TGTGCCATCAGTGAGTCAGCGGGAGGAGGGACCCAGTACTTC. It specifies CAISESAGGGTQYF.

This clonotype was observed at least ten times. The chain couples TRBV29-1 to TRBJ2-7; no firm D call. The V end was cut by 4 bases, the J end by 1 base, with 8 bases between. CDR1 is SQVTM, CDR2 ANQGSEA, per germline. This CDR3 has 12 residues. DNA for the CDR3: TGCAGCGTTGTCGGCAGGTCCTACGAGCAGTACTTC. It translates to CSVVGRSYEQYF.

This clonotype was counted ten times or more. The DNA for the CDR3 is TGTGCCACCAGTGATTTGCTAGGTAGGTCCAATGAGCAGTTCTTC. Protein: CATSDLLGRSNEQFF. This sequence joins TRBV24-1 and TRBJ2-1; D not certain. Per the germline V gene, CDR1 is KGHDR and CDR2 is SFDVKD. The length of the CDR3 is 15 residues. Trimming removed 0 bases from V and 6 bases from J, with 11 bases in between.

In its sample, this clonotype was seen a few times. This chain joins TRBV12-3 or TRBV12-4 and TRBJ2-3; a possible D gene is TRBD2 (6 bases). The CDR3 consists of 13 residues. Trimming took 3 bases from V and 5 from J, leaving 9 bases between them. Here the CDR3 reads CASSFRAGDTQYF. DNA for the CDR3: TGTGCCAGCAGTTTCCGAGCGGGAGATACGCAGTATTTT.

This clonotype was counted only a few times. The chain joins TRBV15 to TRBJ2-5; the match to TRBD1 covers 10 bases. V was pared by 3 bases and J by 0 bases, with 4 bases of the junction left unmatched. The CDR3 length is 16 residues. CDR1 and CDR2 from the germline V gene are LNHNV and YYDKDF (reference sequence). The CDR3 sequence is CATSSVDRGNQETQYF. In DNA, the CDR3 is TGTGCCACCAGCAGCGTGGACAGGGGGAACCAAGAGACCCAGTACTTC.

This chain joins TRBV3-1 and TRBJ2-7, with 7 nucleotides matching TRBD1. This CDR3 contains 16 residues. The V gene end was trimmed by 0 bases and the J gene end by 7 bases; junction bases not matched to a gene: 12. The germline V gene encodes CDR1 LGHDT and CDR2 YNNKEL (reference sequence). CDR3 sequence reads: CASSQDYRGLKGEQYF. The CDR3 coding sequence is TGTGCCAGCAGCCAAGATTACAGGGGCCTCAAGGGGGAGCAGTACTTC.

This clonotype was observed many times. The junction departs from the called germline gene at one end, perhaps through a read error. The rearrangement links TRBV7-9 to TRBJ2-7; 9 bases are shared with TRBD1. This CDR3 is built from 14 residues. Germline CDR1 reads SEHNR; CDR2 reads FQNEAQ (reference sequence). In DNA form, the CDR3 reads TGTGCCAGCAGCCCCGGAGGACAGGGGCCCTCGAGGGACTTC. It encodes CASSPGGQGPSRDF.

This clonotype was seen a few times. The chain employs TRBV2 and TRBJ2-5; 10 positions agree with TRBD2. The CDR3 loop spans 16 amino acids. CDR1 is SNHLY and CDR2 is FYNNEI in the germline V gene. The J segment lost 1 base and the V segment lost 8 bases, leaving 10 bases of the junction unmatched. For the CDR3, the DNA is TGTGCCAGCCAATCATTTAGCGGGAGGTTCCAAGAGACCCAGTACTTC. This translates into CASQSFSGRFQETQYF.

This clonotype was recorded at least ten times. The gene calls are TRBV5-1 and TRBJ2-1; D unclear. From germline, CDR1 is SGHRS and CDR2 YFSETQ. Deletions cut 0 bases from V and 5 bases from J, with 9 bases between. This CDR3 comprises 14 residues. The CDR3 spells CASSLAGQNNEQFF. The CDR3 nucleotides are TGCGCCAGCAGCTTGGCCGGCCAGAACAATGAGCAGTTCTTC.

Points on this clonotype: This is likely a read error, given that the CDR3 carries no conserved phenylalanine or tryptophan at its end. The V gene is TRBV20-1, the J gene TRBJ2-3; D is perhaps TRBD2 (5 bases). Germline-derived CDR1 and CDR2 are DFQATT and SNEGSKA (reference sequence). Trimming took off 1 base at V and 8 bases at J, with 13 bases between the two ends. CDR3 length: 13 residues. The CDR3 coding sequence is TGCAGTGCTAGAGGTCTAGCAGGCAGTACGCAGTATTAT. It codes for CSARGLAGSTQYY.

This clonotype was counted ten times or more. This rearrangement joins TRBV9 to TRBJ1-2; D might be TRBD1 (5 bases). Germline V gene lookup returns CDR1 SGDLS and CDR2 YYNGEE. The CDR3 length is 15 residues. Trimming removed 4 bases at V and 6 bases at J, with 19 bases between. Here the CDR3 DNA reads TGTGCCAGCAGCCCAGGGACTTCTAGGGCCCATGGCTACACCTTC. It yields the protein CASSPGTSRAHGYTF.

This clonotype was seen ten or more times. Its ends do not fully match the called genes, so a read error is possible. This rearrangement joins TRBV5-1 to TRBJ2-1; D is undetermined. The length of the CDR3 is 17 residues. Germline CDR1 SGHRS, CDR2 YFSETQ. The CDR3 region has the DNA TGCGCCAGCGGCTTAATACCTAGTGACTTGGGCTACAATGAGCAGTTCTTC. It yields the protein CASGLIPSDLGYNEQFF.

V is TRBV6-2 or TRBV6-3 and J is TRBJ2-7, with unresolved D. Trimming removed 4 bases at V and 2 bases at J, with 18 bases between. The CDR3 has 16 amino acids. Germline CDR1 MNHEY, CDR2 SVGEGT. Written as DNA, the CDR3 is TGTGCCAGCAGTTCTGCAAGTAGGAAAGGGACCTACGAGCAGTACTTC. Translated, it gives CASSSASRKGTYEQYF.

This clonotype showed up just a few times. The rearrangement uses TRBV18 and TRBJ2-5, with TRBD1 as a possible D gene (5 bases). V shed 1 base and J shed 3 bases, with 9 bases lying between them. CDR1 is KGHSH, CDR2 LQKENI, per germline. The CDR3 length is 14 residues. CDR3 DNA: TGTGCCAGCTCACCACAGGGGTTGAAAGAGACCCAGTACTTC. Encoded protein: CASSPQGLKETQYF.

This clonotype was picked up many times. The chain joins TRBV20-1 to TRBJ2-3; the match to TRBD2 covers 10 bases. Germline-derived CDR1 and CDR2 are DFQATT and SNEGSKA (reference sequence). The CDR3 runs to 13 residues. V was pared by 5 bases and J by 7 bases, with 6 bases of the junction left unmatched. As DNA, the CDR3 is TGCAGTGCTGCTAGCGGGAGTCCTAATACGCAGTATTTT. Residues: CSAASGSPNTQYF.

This clonotype appeared a few times. V gene TRBV20-1 combines with J gene TRBJ2-1; the D gene is possibly TRBD1 (5 bases). This CDR3 has 14 residues. The V end was cut by 0 bases, the J end by 7 bases, with 13 bases between. Germline CDR1 and CDR2: DFQATT and SNEGSKA (reference sequence). CDR3 DNA sequence: TGCAGTGCTAGAGATGGGGCAGGGCGAAATGAGCAGTTCTTC. It translates to CSARDGAGRNEQFF.

This clonotype was observed a few times. V is TRBV12-3 or TRBV12-4 and J is TRBJ2-7; no definite D call. Deletions cut 3 bases from V and 6 bases from J, with 9 bases between. The CDR3 runs 12 residues. This CDR3 is CASSFGSLEQYF. CDR3 DNA: TGTGCCAGCAGTTTTGGATCTCTCGAGCAGTACTTC.

This clonotype was seen only a few times. The rearrangement joins TRBV11-2 to TRBJ2-5, with 7 bases aligning to TRBD2. This CDR3 region has 19 residues. Germline assignment: CDR1 SGHAT and CDR2 FQNNGV. With 5 bases clipped from V and 5 bases from J, the junction kept 23 bases outside the gene matches. Here the CDR3 reads CASSLGTAGAPEIRETQYF. As DNA, the CDR3 is TGTGCCAGCAGCCTAGGCACCGCGGGAGCCCCTGAAATAAGGGAGACCCAGTACTTC.

V is TRBV14 and J is TRBJ2-7; a weak D match, TRBD1 (6 bases). This CDR3 comprises 17 residues. The germline V gene has CDR1 SGHDN and CDR2 FVKESK. The V end lost 2 bases, the J end lost 5 bases, and 22 bases lay between the germline ends. The CDR3 spells CASSQNLDYSGADEQYF. CDR3 in DNA: TGTGCCAGCAGCCAAAATCTCGATTATTCAGGGGCGGACGAGCAGTACTTC.

This clonotype was picked up a small number of times. CDR3 region: CASSAYRDRGNPEQFF. As DNA, the CDR3 is TGCGCCAGCAGCGCGTACCGGGACAGGGGTAATCCTGAGCAGTTCTTC. The chain carries TRBV5-1 and TRBJ2-1; 10 bases are a match to TRBD1. The germline CDR1 and CDR2 sequences are SGHRS and YFSETQ. The V and J ends lost 4 bases and 9 bases, in that order; junction bases with no gene match: 13. The length of the CDR3 is 16 residues.

Many counts were recorded for this clonotype. This chain joins TRBV10-3 and TRBJ2-5, with D unresolved. V lost 8 bases and J 2 bases, leaving 3 bases between the germline ends. Germline loops: CDR1 ENHRY, CDR2 SYGVKD. This CDR3 contains 10 residues. CDR3 DNA sequence: TGTGCCATCGGGCAAGAGACCCAGTACTTC. Translation gives CAIGQETQYF.

This clonotype was picked up a small number of times. This chain uses TRBV7-9 with TRBJ1-6, with 7 nucleotides matching TRBD1. The CDR3 is 14 residues long. Trimming removed 5 bases from V and 6 bases from J; junction bases left unmatched: 4. The germline CDR1 and CDR2 sequences are SEHNR and FQNEAQ (reference sequence). The CDR3 DNA is TGTGCCAGCAGCCCGGACAGGTTTAATTCACCCCTCCACTTT. Translated, it gives CASSPDRFNSPLHF.

This clonotype was observed a handful of times. The CDR3 loop is CASDDTYGYTF. The CDR3 bases are TGTGCCAGTGATGACACGTATGGCTACACCTTC. The chain links TRBV19 to TRBJ1-2; D is undetermined. The CDR3 contains 11 residues. The V gene lost 8 bases and the J gene lost 5 bases, with 9 bases spanning the gap. Germline values: CDR1 LNHDA, CDR2 SQIVND (reference sequence). Based on the CDR3 plus reference TRBV19 and TRBJ1-2, the full variable domain is DGGITQSPKYLFRKEGQNVTLSCEQNLNHDAMYWYRQDPGQGLRLIYYSQIVNDFQKGDIAEGYSVSREKKESFPLTVTSAQKNPTAFYLCASDDTYGYTFGSGTRLTVV.

This clonotype appeared many times. V usage is TRBV6-6 and J usage is TRBJ1-1; unclear D gene. Germline CDR1 MNHNY, CDR2 SVGAGI (reference sequence). CDR3 length: 11 residues. V dropped 7 bases and J dropped 4 bases, with 7 bases sitting between them. The CDR3 sequence: CASKWTTEAFF. CDR3 bases: TGTGCCAGCAAGTGGACCACTGAAGCTTTCTTT.

This clonotype appeared a few times. The chain uses TRBV11-2 and TRBJ2-3, with 7 bases identical to TRBD2. The CDR3 is 18 amino acids. Trimming cost V 5 bases and J 5 bases; bases outside gene matches: 19. The germline V gene encodes CDR1 SGHAT and CDR2 FQNNGV. DNA of the CDR3: TGTGCCAGCAGCCCGCTTAAAAGGAGCGGGAATACGGGAGATACGCAGTATTTT. It codes for CASSPLKRSGNTGDTQYF.